This T cell receptor (beta chain) was obtained from a study of blood T cell repertoires in COVID-19. The overall study: From the United States, Italy and Spain came samples of acute and convalescent COVID-19.

Here immunoSEQ multiplex PCR was the method, and the copy in TCRdb shows in-frame clones only, minus some. Among about 210,000 clones listed, approximately 86% were seen once. This CDR3 has 14 amino acids. Losses at the gene ends were 6 bases for V and 6 bases for J; bases not matched to a gene: 8. CDR1 and CDR2 from the germline V gene are MNHEY and SMNVEV (reference sequence). This TCR was recovered from a middle-aged man with acute or convalescent COVID-19. The sequenced sample consisted of peripheral blood. The J gene is TRBJ1-5, the V gene TRBV27; 7 nucleotides match TRBD1. CDR3 loop: CASSLTGIGQPQHF. The DNA of the CDR3 is TGTGCCAGCAGCCTGACAGGGATCGGTCAGCCCCAGCATTTT.